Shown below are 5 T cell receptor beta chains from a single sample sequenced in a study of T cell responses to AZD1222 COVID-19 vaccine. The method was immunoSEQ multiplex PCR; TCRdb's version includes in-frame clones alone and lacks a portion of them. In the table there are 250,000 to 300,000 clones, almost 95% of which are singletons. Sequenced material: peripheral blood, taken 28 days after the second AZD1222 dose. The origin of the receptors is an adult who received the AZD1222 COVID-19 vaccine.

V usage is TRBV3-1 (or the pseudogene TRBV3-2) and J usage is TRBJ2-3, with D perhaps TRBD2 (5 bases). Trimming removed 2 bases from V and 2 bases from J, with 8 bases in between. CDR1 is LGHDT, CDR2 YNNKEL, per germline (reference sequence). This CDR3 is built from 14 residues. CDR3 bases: TGTGCCAGCAGCCAACAGGACTTCACAGATACGCAGTATTTT. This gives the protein CASSQQDFTDTQYF.

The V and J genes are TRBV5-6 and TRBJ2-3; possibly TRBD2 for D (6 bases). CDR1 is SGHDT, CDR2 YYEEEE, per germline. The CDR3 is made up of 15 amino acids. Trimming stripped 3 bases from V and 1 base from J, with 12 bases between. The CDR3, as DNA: TGTGCCAGCAGCTCCCCTGGCGGGGGCACAGATACGCAGTATTTT. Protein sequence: CASSSPGGGTDTQYF.

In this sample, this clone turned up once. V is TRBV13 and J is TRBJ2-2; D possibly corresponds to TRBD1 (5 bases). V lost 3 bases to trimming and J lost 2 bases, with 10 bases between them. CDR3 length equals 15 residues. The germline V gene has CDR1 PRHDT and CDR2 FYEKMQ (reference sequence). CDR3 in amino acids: CASSFGDRNTGELFF. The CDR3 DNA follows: TGTGCCAGCAGCTTCGGAGACAGAAACACCGGGGAGCTGTTTTTT.

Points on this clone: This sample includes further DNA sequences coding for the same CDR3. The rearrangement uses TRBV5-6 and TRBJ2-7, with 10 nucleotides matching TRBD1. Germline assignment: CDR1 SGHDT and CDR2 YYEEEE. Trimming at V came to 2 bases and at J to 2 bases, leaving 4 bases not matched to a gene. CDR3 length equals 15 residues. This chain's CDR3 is CASSFRDRGTYEQYF. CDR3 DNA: TGTGCCAGCAGCTTTCGGGACAGGGGCACCTACGAGCAGTACTTC.

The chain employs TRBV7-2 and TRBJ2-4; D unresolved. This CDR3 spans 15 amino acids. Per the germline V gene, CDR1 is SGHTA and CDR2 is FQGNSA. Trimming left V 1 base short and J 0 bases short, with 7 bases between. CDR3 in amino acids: CASSLVSSAKNIQYF. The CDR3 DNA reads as TGTGCCAGCAGCTTAGTTTCGTCAGCCAAAAACATTCAGTACTTC.